This passage covers 5 T cell receptor beta chains from one sample sequenced in a study of blood T cell repertoires in COVID-19. The assay was immunoSEQ multiplex PCR, and TCRdb's table has in-frame clones only and misses some. Of a few hundred thousand clones in the sample, approximately 92% were seen once. Input material: PBMCs or T cells enriched from blood (not recorded which). The origin of the receptors is a woman between 18 and 29 years old who had recovered from COVID-19.

The V gene is TRBV12-3 or TRBV12-4, the J gene TRBJ2-4, with D possibly matching TRBD2 (5 bases). CDR3 size: 12 residues. Trimming removed 3 bases from V and 13 bases from J, with 13 bases in between. CDR3 region: CASSLEVAIQYF. For the CDR3, the DNA is TGTGCCAGCAGTTTGGAGGTCGCCATACAGTACTTC.

The chain employs TRBV10-2 and TRBJ1-2; tentatively, D is TRBD1 (5 bases). The V gene lost 3 bases and the J gene lost 4 bases, with 9 bases spanning the gap. Germline assignment: CDR1 WSHSY and CDR2 SAAADI. This CDR3 is built from 13 residues. The CDR3 protein is CASSDWGGYGYTF. Written as DNA, the CDR3 is TGCGCCAGCAGTGATTGGGGCGGCTATGGCTACACCTTC.

The gene calls are TRBV11-2 and TRBJ1-2; D gene uncertain. V was clipped by 3 bases and J by 8 bases, with 13 bases between them. Germline values: CDR1 SGHAT, CDR2 FQNNGV. CDR3 length equals 13 residues. CDR3: CASSLVAEHGYTF. The CDR3 DNA sequence: TGTGCCAGCAGCTTGGTTGCGGAGCACGGCTACACCTTC.

CDR3 DNA sequence: TGTGCCAGCAGCGTAGAACTGAACACCGGGGAGCTGTTTTTT. As protein: CASSVELNTGELFF. The chain recombines TRBV9 with TRBJ2-2; no reliable D call. Trimming cost V 0 bases and J 1 base, with 4 bases left between them. The germline gives CDR1 SGDLS, CDR2 YYNGEE. The CDR3 has 14 amino acids.

The chain recombines TRBV28 with TRBJ2-1; 10 bases line up with TRBD1. J lost 4 bases, V lost 4 bases, and 1 base had no gene match. The CDR3 runs to 14 residues. In germline, CDR1 is MDHEN, CDR2 SYDVKM. Here the CDR3 reads CASSSGQGYNEQFF. The CDR3 nucleotides read TGTGCCAGCAGTTCGGGACAGGGGTACAATGAGCAGTTCTTC.